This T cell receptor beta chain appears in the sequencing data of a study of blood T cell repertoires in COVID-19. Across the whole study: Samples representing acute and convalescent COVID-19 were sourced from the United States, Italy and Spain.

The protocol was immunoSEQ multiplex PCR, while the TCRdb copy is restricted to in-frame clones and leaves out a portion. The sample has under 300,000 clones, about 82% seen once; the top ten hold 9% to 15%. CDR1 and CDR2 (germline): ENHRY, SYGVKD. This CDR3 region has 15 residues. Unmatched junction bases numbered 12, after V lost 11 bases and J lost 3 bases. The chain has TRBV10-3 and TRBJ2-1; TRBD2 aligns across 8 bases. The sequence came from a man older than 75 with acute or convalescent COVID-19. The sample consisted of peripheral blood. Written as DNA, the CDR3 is TGTGCCTCTTCTCGTGGTAGCGGGGACTACAATGAGCAGTTCTTC. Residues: CASSRGSGDYNEQFF.